What follows describes a single T cell receptor (beta chain). The sample originates from a study of blood T cell repertoires in COVID-19. Between the trimmed V and J ends, which lost 3 bases and 3 bases, there was a span of 12 bases. Germline loops: CDR1 SGHAT, CDR2 FQNNGV. The CDR3 extends over 15 amino acids. Produced via immunoSEQ multiplex PCR; TCRdb's table is partial and in-frame only. The sample has some 290,000 clones, roughly 90% seen once. Specimen: peripheral blood. The gene calls are TRBV11-2 and TRBJ2-1; the D gene is possibly TRBD2 (5 bases). This receptor was obtained from a young woman with COVID-19, enrolled during active disease. For the CDR3, the DNA is TGTGCCAGCAGCTTTAGCGAGACAAACTACAATGAGCAGTTCTTC. Translated: CASSFSETNYNEQFF.